The clone carrying this TCR beta chain was observed a handful of times. Its matching antigen is unknown. These data originate in a study of beta chain features in type 1 diabetes. Study-level information: Cell yields, gender and age were similar in healthy donors and patients. Study-level points and caveats: Significant though moderate, a shortening of TCRB CDR3s appeared in all four CD4+ subsets of Type 1 diabetes patients. cDNA-based sequencing might over-represent cells highly expressing TCR.

The whole isolated RNA underwent reverse transcription, so sequencing captured expressed TCRB transcripts. Clones were read by immunoSEQ multiplex PCR, and TCRdb kept only the in-frame ones, dropping some. The table records over 25,000 clones, 56% of them present only once. Germline V gives CDR1 SGHRS, CDR2 YFSETQ. Trimming stripped 0 bases from V and 3 bases from J, with 9 bases between. The CDR3 consists of 15 residues. Sequenced sample: Tregs from blood. The source of this sequence is a woman under 30 with type 1 diabetes. The chain links TRBV5-1 to TRBJ2-2; D may be TRBD1 (5 bases). The CDR3 bases are TGCGCCAGCAGCTTGGGTGACAGACACACCGGGGAGCTGTTTTTT. Amino acids: CASSLGDRHTGELFF.